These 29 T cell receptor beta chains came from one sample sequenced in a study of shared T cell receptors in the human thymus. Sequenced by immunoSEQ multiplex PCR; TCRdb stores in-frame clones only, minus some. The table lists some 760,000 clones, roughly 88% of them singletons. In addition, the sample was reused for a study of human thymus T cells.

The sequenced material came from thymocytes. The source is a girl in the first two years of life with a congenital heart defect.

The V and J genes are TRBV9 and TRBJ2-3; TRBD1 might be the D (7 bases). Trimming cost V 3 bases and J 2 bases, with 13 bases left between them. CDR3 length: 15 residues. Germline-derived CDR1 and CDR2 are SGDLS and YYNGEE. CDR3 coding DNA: TGTGCCAGCAGCGGCGGGACAGTGAACACAGATACGCAGTATTTT. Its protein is CASSGGTVNTDTQYF.

DNA for the CDR3: TGTGCCAGCAGCCCGTCCCAGGTGGATGGCTACACCTTC. Protein product: CASSPSQVDGYTF. The chain uses TRBV14 and TRBJ1-2; D unclear. The CDR3 is 13 amino acids. V was trimmed by 4 bases and J by 6 bases, leaving 12 bases between them. Germline loops: CDR1 SGHDN, CDR2 FVKESK.

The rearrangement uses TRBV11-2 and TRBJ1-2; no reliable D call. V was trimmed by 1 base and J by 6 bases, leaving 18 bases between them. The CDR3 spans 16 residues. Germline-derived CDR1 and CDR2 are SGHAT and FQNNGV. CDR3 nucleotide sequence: TGTGCCAGCAGCTTAGCCCCCGGGGTCGGGAGTAATGGCTACACCTTC. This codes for CASSLAPGVGSNGYTF.

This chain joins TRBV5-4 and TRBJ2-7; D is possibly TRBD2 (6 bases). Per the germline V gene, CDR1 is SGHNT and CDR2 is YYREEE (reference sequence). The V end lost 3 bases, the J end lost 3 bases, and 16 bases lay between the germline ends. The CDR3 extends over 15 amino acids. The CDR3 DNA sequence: TGTGCCAGCAGCTACACCGGGACTCCCCACTACGAGCAGTACTTC. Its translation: CASSYTGTPHYEQYF.

The DNA for the CDR3 is TGCGCCAGCAGCCAAGAGCGAAGGGGGGGCAATGGCTACACCTTC. Protein product: CASSQERRGGNGYTF. The V gene is TRBV4-3, the J gene TRBJ1-2, with D possibly TRBD1 on 6 matching bases. Germline CDR1 and CDR2: LGHNA and YSLEER. V gave up 0 bases and J gave up 6 bases, with 14 bases separating them. The CDR3 loop spans 15 amino acids.

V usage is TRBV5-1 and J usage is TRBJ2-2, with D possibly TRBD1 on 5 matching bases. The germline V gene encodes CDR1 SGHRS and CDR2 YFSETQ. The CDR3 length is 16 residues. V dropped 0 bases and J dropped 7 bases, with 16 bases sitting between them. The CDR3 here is CASSLEQVELHGELFF. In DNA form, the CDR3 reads TGCGCCAGCAGCTTGGAACAGGTTGAGCTGCACGGGGAGCTGTTTTTT.

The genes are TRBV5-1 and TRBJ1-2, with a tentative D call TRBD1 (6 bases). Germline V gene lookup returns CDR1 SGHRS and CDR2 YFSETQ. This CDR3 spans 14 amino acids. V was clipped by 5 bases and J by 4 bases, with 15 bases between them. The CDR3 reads CASRFRDTAYGYTF. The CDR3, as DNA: TGCGCCAGCAGATTCCGGGACACGGCCTATGGCTACACCTTC. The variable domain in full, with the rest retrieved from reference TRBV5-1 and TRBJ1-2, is KAGVTQTPRYLIKTRGQQVTLSCSPISGHRSVSWYQQTPGQGLQFLFEYFSETQRNKGNFPGRFSGRQFSNSRSEMNVSTLELGDSALYLCASRFRDTAYGYTFGSGTRLTVV.

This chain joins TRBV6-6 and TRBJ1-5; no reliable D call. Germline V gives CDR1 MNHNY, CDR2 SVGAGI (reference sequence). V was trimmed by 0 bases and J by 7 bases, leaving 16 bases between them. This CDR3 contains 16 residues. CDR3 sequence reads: CASSYSEESLGQPQHF. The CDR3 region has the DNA TGTGCCAGCAGTTACTCGGAGGAGTCTCTTGGCCAGCCCCAGCATTTT.

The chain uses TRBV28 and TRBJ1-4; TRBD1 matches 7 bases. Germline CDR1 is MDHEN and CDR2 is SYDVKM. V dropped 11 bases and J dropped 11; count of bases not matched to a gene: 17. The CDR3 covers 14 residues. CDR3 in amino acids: CAGTNRGGKDKLFF. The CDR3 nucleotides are TGTGCCGGAACGAACAGGGGTGGGAAGGACAAACTGTTTTTT. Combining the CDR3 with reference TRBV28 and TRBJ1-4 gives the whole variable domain DVKVTQSSRYLVKRTGEKVFLECVQDMDHENMFWYRQDPGLGLRLIYFSYDVKMKEKGDIPEGYSVSREKKERFSLILESASTNQTSMYLCAGTNRGGKDKLFFGSGTQLSVL.

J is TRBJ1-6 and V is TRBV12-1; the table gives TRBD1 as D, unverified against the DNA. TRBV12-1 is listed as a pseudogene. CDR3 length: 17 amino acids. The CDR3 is CASSGAGAGQGYSPLHF. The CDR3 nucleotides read TGTGCCAGCAGCGGGGCCGGGGCTGGACAGGGGTACTCACCCCTCCACTTT.

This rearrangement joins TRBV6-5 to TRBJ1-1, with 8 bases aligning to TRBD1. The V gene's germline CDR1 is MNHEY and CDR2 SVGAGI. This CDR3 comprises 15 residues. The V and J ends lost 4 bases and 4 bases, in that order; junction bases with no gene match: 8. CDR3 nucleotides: TGTGCCAGCAGTTGCAAGAGAGACAGGGGCACTGAAGCTTTCTTT. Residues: CASSCKRDRGTEAFF.

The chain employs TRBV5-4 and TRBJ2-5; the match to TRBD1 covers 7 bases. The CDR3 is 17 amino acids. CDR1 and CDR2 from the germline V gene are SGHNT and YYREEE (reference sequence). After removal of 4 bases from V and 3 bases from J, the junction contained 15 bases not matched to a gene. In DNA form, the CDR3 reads TGTGCCAGCAGCAAACAACAGGGGAGAGGGGATGAAGAGACCCAGTACTTC. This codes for CASSKQQGRGDEETQYF.

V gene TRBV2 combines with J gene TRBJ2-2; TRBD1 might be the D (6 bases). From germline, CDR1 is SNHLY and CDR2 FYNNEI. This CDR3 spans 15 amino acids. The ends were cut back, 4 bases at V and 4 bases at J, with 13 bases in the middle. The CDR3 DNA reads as TGTGCCAGCAGTGGCAGCTGGGGGCGCACCGGGGAGCTGTTTTTT. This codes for CASSGSWGRTGELFF.

The CDR3 DNA follows: TGTGCCAGTAGTTACACCTCGACAGGGGTAGGCTACACCTTC. It is translated as CASSYTSTGVGYTF. The chain has TRBV19 and TRBJ1-2; 8 positions match TRBD1. After removal of 5 bases from V and 8 bases from J, the junction contained 10 bases not matched to a gene. The germline CDR1 and CDR2 sequences are LNHDA and SQIVND (reference sequence). The CDR3 consists of 14 residues.

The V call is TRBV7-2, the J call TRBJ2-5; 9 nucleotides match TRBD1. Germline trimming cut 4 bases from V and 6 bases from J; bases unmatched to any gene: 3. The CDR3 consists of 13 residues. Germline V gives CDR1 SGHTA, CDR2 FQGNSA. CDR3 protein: CASSSDRGKTQYF. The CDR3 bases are TGTGCCAGCAGCTCGGACAGGGGAAAGACCCAGTACTTC.

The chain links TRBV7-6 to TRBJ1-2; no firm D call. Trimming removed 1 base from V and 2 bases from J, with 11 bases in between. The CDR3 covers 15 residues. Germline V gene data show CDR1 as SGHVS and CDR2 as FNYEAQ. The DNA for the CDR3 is TGTGCCAGCAGCTTAGGGTTCGAGGAAAACTATGGCTACACCTTC. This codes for CASSLGFEENYGYTF. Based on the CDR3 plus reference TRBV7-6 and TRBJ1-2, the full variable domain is GAGVSQSPRYKVTKRGQDVALRCDPISGHVSLYWYRQALGQGPEFLTYFNYEAQQDKSGLPNDRFSAERPEGSISTLTIQRTEQRDSAMYRCASSLGFEENYGYTFGSGTRLTVV.

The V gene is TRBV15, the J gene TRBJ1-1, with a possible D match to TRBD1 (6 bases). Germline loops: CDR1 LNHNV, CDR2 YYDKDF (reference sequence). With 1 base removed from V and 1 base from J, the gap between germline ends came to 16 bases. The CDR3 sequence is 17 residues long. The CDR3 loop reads CATSRGLPGHGNTEAFF. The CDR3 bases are TGTGCCACCAGCAGAGGCCTACCGGGACATGGGAACACTGAAGCTTTCTTT. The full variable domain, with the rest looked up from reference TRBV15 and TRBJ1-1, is DAMVIQNPRYQVTQFGKPVTLSCSQTLNHNVMYWYQQKSSQAPKLLFHYYDKDFNNEADTPDNFQSRRPNTSFCFLDIRSPGLGDTAMYLCATSRGLPGHGNTEAFFGQGTRLTVV.

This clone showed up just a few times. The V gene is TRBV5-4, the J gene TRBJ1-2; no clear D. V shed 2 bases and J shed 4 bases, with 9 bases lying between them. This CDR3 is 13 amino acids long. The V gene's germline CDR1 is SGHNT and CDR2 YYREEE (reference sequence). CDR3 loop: CASSFRQVYGYTF. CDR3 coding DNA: TGTGCCAGCAGCTTTAGGCAGGTCTATGGCTACACCTTC.

This CDR3 is CASSLVRGIGTEAFF. DNA for the CDR3: TGTGCCAGCAGCTTAGTGAGGGGGATAGGCACTGAAGCTTTCTTT. The chain links TRBV7-2 to TRBJ1-1, with D perhaps TRBD1 (6 bases). Germline V gene sequence: CDR1 SGHTA, CDR2 FQGNSA. Trimming cost V 1 base and J 4 bases, with 13 bases left between them. The CDR3 length is 15 residues.

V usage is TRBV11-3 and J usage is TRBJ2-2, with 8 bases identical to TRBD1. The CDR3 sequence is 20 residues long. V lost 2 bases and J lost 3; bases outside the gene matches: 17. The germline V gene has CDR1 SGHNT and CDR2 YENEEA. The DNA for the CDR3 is TGTGCCAGCAGCTTATATCCGCACTCCCCGGGACAGGTGTACACCGGGGAGCTGTTTTTT. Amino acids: CASSLYPHSPGQVYTGELFF.

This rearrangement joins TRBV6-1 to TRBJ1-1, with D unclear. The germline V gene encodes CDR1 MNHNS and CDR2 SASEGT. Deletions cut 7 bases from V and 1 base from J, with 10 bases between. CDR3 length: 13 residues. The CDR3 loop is CASTKNRNTEAFF. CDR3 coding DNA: TGTGCCAGCACTAAAAACAGGAACACTGAAGCTTTCTTT.

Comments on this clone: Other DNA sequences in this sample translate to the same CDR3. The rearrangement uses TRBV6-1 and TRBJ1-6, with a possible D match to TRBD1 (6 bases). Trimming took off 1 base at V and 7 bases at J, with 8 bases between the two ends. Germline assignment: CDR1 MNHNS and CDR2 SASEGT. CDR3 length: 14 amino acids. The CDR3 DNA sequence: TGTGCCAGCAGTGAAGGGACAGCAAATTCACCCCTCCACTTT. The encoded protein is CASSEGTANSPLHF.

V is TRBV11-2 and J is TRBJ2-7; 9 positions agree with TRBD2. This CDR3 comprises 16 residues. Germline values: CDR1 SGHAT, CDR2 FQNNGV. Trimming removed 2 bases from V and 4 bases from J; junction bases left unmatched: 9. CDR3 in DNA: TGTGCCAGCAGCTTAATCCCGGGACTAGCAGGATACGAGCAGTACTTC. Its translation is CASSLIPGLAGYEQYF.

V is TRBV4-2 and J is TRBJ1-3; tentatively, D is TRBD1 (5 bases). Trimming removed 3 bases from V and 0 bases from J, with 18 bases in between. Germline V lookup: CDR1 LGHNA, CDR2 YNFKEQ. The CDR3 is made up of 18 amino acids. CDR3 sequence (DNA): TGTGCCAGCAGCCATAAGGGGCCCCAGGCGTTCTCTGGAAACACCATATATTTT. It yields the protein CASSHKGPQAFSGNTIYF.

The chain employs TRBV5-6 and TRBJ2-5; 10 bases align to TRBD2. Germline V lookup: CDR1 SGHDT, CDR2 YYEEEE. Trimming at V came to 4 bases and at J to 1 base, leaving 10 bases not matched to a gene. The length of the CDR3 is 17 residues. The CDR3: CASSHRGAGGFQETQYF. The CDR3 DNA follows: TGTGCCAGCAGCCATCGCGGAGCGGGGGGGTTCCAAGAGACCCAGTACTTC.

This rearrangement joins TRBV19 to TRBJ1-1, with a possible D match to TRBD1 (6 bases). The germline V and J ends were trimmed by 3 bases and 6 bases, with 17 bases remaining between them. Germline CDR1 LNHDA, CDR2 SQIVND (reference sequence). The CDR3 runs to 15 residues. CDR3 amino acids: CASSMKKGHVAEAFF. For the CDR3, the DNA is TGTGCCAGTAGTATGAAGAAGGGACACGTGGCTGAAGCTTTCTTT.

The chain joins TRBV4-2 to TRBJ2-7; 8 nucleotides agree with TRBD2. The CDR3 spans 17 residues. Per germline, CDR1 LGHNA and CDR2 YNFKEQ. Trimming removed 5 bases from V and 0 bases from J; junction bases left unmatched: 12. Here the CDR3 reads CASSDTPGTRISYEQYF. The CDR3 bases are TGTGCCAGCAGCGACACTCCGGGGACTAGAATCTCCTACGAGCAGTACTTC.

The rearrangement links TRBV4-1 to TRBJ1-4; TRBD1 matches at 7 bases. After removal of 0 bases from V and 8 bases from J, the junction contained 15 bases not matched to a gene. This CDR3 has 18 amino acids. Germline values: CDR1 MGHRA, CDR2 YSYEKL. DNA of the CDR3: TGCGCCAGCAGCCAAGATCGTAGAGGGGGCGCCCGTTGGGAAAAACTGTTTTTT. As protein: CASSQDRRGGARWEKLFF.

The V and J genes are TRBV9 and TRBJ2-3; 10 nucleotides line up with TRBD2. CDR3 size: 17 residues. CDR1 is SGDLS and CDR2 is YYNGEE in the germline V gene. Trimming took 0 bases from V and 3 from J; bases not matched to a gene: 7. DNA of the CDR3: TGTGCCAGCAGCGTAGATAAGCGGGGGGGCCGGACAGATACGCAGTATTTT. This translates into CASSVDKRGGRTDTQYF.